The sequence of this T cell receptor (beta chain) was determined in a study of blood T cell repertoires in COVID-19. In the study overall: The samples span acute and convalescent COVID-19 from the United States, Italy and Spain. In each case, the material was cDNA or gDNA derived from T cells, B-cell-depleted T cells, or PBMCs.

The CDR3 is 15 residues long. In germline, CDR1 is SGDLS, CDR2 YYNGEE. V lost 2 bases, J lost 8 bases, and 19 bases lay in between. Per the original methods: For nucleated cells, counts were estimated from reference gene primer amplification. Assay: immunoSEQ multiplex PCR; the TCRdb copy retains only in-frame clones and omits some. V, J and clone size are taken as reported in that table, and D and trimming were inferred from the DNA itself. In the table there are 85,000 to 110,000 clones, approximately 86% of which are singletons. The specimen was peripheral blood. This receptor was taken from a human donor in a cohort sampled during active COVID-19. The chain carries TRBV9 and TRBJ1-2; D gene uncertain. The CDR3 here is CASSVSGGSEGGYTF. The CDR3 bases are TGTGCCAGCAGCGTCTCAGGAGGCAGTGAGGGAGGCTACACCTTC.